The entry below gives a single T cell receptor beta chain sequence along with its context. Each CDR3 protein is one row after TCRdb ran MiXCR on the reads. The sample lists 630,000 or so distinct CDR3 sequences, about 24% occurring once. This specimen comes from a study of T cell repertoires in cytomegalovirus infection. Trimming shortened V by 8 bases and J by 0 bases, and 10 bases separated the two germline ends. This CDR3 contains 13 residues. Germline lookup yields CDR1 SGHNT and CDR2 YYREEE (reference sequence). The rearrangement joins TRBV5-4 to TRBJ2-3, with D tentatively TRBD2 (7 bases). This TCR came from a human donor in good health (CMV status not recorded). Some clones in this sample may be carry-over from other donors' samples. Sequenced: CD8+ T cells from PBMCs. In DNA form, the CDR3 reads TGTGCCAGTTGGGGGGGCAGCACAGATACGCAGTATTTT. Its translation is CASWGGSTDTQYF.